Listed below are T cell receptor beta chains from one sample, sequenced in a study of T cell responses to AZD1222 COVID-19 vaccine. Profiled with immunoSEQ multiplex PCR; TCRdb holds only in-frame clones, not every one. This repertoire shows some 79,000 clones, 70% to 90% found once; its top ten account for around 10%. This material consisted of peripheral blood, taken 28 days after the second AZD1222 dose. These receptors were collected from an adult who received the AZD1222 COVID-19 vaccine. CDR3s include the opening cysteine and the closing phenylalanine or tryptophan. Fields, in order: V gene, J gene, CDR3 protein.

v_call: TRBV4-1; j_call: TRBJ1-3; cdr3_aa: CASSQRTGYSGNTIYF
v_call: TRBV27; j_call: TRBJ1-1; cdr3_aa: CASSFLGQSTEAFF
v_call: TRBV19; j_call: TRBJ2-6; cdr3_aa: CASSLDGRSGANVLTF
v_call: TRBV5-1; j_call: TRBJ1-1; cdr3_aa: CASSLRANTEAFF
v_call: TRBV9; j_call: TRBJ2-5; cdr3_aa: CASSARGQGGETQYF
v_call: TRBV9; j_call: TRBJ2-1; cdr3_aa: CASSVGTSGVLSYNEQFF
v_call: TRBV2; j_call: TRBJ2-1; cdr3_aa: CASSEEAPGTSGRLVVF
v_call: TRBV15; j_call: TRBJ1-3; cdr3_aa: CATSRSPGGGNTIYF
v_call: TRBV18; j_call: TRBJ1-1; cdr3_aa: CASSPGIALNTEAFF
v_call: TRBV2; j_call: TRBJ1-3; cdr3_aa: CASSERTGLPGNTIYF
v_call: TRBV19; j_call: TRBJ1-2; cdr3_aa: CASTRQANYGYTF
v_call: TRBV4-1; j_call: TRBJ2-1; cdr3_aa: CASSSQQGSLNEQFF
v_call: TRBV6-5; j_call: TRBJ1-3; cdr3_aa: CASSYSEGRGNTIYF
v_call: TRBV6-2/TRBV6-3; j_call: TRBJ1-2; cdr3_aa: CASSQTGTGSKTF
v_call: TRBV4-2; j_call: TRBJ1-1; cdr3_aa: CASSQDRGGKAFF
v_call: TRBV18; j_call: TRBJ1-1; cdr3_aa: CASSAYTGGTEAFF
v_call: TRBV19; j_call: TRBJ1-5; cdr3_aa: CASSIGAGWNQPQHF
v_call: TRBV7-9; j_call: TRBJ1-1; cdr3_aa: CASSLGRGRTEAFF
v_call: TRBV7-2; j_call: TRBJ2-7; cdr3_aa: CASSPLLGTNYEQYF
v_call: TRBV11-1; j_call: TRBJ1-1; cdr3_aa: CASSLDGQVRAFF
v_call: TRBV28; j_call: TRBJ2-5; cdr3_aa: CASSSGVGETQYF
v_call: TRBV4-2; j_call: TRBJ1-1; cdr3_aa: CASSPHAKGGGNTEAFF
v_call: TRBV28; j_call: TRBJ2-1; cdr3_aa: CASSLDLGLAGENEQFF
v_call: TRBV27; j_call: TRBJ2-5; cdr3_aa: CASGRGADEETQYF
v_call: TRBV7-9; j_call: TRBJ1-4; cdr3_aa: CASSLSTGLNEKLFF
v_call: TRBV7-3; j_call: TRBJ2-3; cdr3_aa: CASSLIGTDTQYF
v_call: TRBV6-6; j_call: TRBJ2-7; cdr3_aa: CASSTRVDEQYF
v_call: TRBV6-5; j_call: TRBJ2-7; cdr3_aa: CASKGQGTYEQYF
v_call: TRBV4-2; j_call: TRBJ2-7; cdr3_aa: CASSQRPGGEWYEQYF
v_call: TRBV19; j_call: TRBJ2-7; cdr3_aa: CASSIQEGTGGSYEQYF
v_call: TRBV28; j_call: TRBJ1-1; cdr3_aa: CASSFSQVNTEAFF
v_call: TRBV6-5; j_call: TRBJ1-1; cdr3_aa: CASGGTAVMNTEAFF
v_call: TRBV2; j_call: TRBJ1-5; cdr3_aa: CASSGGPNQPQHF
v_call: TRBV7-8; j_call: TRBJ2-1; cdr3_aa: CASSQPPRASSYNEQFF
v_call: TRBV5-4; j_call: TRBJ1-6; cdr3_aa: CASSLEGERNNSPLHF
v_call: TRBV3-1/TRBV3-2; j_call: TRBJ1-2; cdr3_aa: CASSLGGQGANYGYTF
v_call: TRBV11-3; j_call: TRBJ2-7; cdr3_aa: CASSRNRAGGFYEQYF
v_call: TRBV3-1/TRBV3-2; j_call: TRBJ1-2; cdr3_aa: CASSLAKVGHTF
v_call: TRBV6-5; j_call: TRBJ2-7; cdr3_aa: CASRSGTGYEQYF
v_call: TRBV11-3; j_call: TRBJ2-1; cdr3_aa: CASSGRVTVLDSYNEQFF
v_call: TRBV6-5; j_call: TRBJ2-7; cdr3_aa: CASSYPATGTQKQYF
v_call: TRBV28; j_call: TRBJ1-5; cdr3_aa: CASTLGRDGSAQHF
v_call: TRBV7-2; j_call: TRBJ1-6; cdr3_aa: CASSSSGRFSPLHF
v_call: TRBV28; j_call: TRBJ1-5; cdr3_aa: CASTGDRGGFGNQPQHF
v_call: TRBV29-1; j_call: TRBJ1-3; cdr3_aa: CSVGQGNTIYF
v_call: TRBV6-6; j_call: TRBJ1-2; cdr3_aa: CASSSDNHYGYTF
v_call: TRBV4-1; j_call: TRBJ2-7; cdr3_aa: CASSQDAGEYFEQYF
v_call: TRBV19; j_call: TRBJ2-7; cdr3_aa: CASTPSGPGNYEQYF